This T cell receptor beta chain was identified during a study of early T cells in non-severe SARS-CoV-2 infection. Individual cDNA molecules were tagged with unique molecular identifiers. TCRdb fed the 5' RACE reads into MiXCR, producing one record per CDR3 protein. The top ten hold roughly 6.1% of the sample, which has around 67,000 distinct CDR3 sequences, approximately 12% seen once. This receptor was obtained from an adult who was a healthcare worker with PCR-confirmed SARS-CoV-2 infection or an uninfected control (not recorded which). Sequenced sample: whole blood.

CDR3 amino acids: CASSYRSWGRRTGELFF. DNA for the CDR3: TGTGCCAGCAGTTACAGGTCATGGGGGAGAAGAACCGGGGAGCTGTTTTTT. This chain uses TRBV6-2 or TRBV6-3 with TRBJ2-2, with D tentatively TRBD1 or TRBD2 (5 bases each). Germline V lookup: CDR1 MNHEY, CDR2 SVGEGT. Between the trimmed V and J ends, which lost 2 bases and 5 bases, there was a span of 18 bases. The CDR3 spans 17 residues.